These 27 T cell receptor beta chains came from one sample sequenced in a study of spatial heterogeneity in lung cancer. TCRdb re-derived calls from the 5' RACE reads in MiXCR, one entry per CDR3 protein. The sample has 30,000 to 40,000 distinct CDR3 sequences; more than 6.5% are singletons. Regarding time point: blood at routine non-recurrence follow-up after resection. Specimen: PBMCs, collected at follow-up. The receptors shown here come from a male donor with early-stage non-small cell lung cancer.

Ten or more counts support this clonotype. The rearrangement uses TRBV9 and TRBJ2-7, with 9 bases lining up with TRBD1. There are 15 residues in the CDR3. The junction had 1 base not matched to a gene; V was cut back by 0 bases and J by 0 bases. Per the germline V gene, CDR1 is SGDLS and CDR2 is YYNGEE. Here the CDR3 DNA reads TGTGCCAGCAGCGTAGGGGACAGGGCCTCCTACGAGCAGTACTTC. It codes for CASSVGDRASYEQYF.

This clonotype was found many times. The CDR3 protein is CASSTGTGGYTGELFF. Written as DNA, the CDR3 is TGTGCCAGTAGCACCGGGACAGGGGGCTACACCGGGGAGCTGTTTTTT. V gene TRBV19 combines with J gene TRBJ2-2; TRBD1 aligns across 12 bases. Germline assignment: CDR1 LNHDA and CDR2 SQIVND (reference sequence). The CDR3 extends over 16 amino acids. V lost 6 bases, J lost 3 bases, and 5 bases stayed unmatched.

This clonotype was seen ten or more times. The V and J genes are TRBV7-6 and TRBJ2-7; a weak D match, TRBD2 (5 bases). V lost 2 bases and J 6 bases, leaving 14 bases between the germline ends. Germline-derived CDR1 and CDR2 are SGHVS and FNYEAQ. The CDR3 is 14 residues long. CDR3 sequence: CASSLNGLGVEQYF. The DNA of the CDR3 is TGTGCCAGCAGCTTAAACGGGCTCGGGGTCGAGCAGTACTTC.

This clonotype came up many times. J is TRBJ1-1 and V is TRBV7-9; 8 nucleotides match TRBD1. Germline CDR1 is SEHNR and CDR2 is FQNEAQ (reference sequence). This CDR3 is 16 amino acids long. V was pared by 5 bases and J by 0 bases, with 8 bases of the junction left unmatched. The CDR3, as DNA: TGTGCCAGCAGCCGCAGTGGGACAGGACTGAACACTGAAGCTTTCTTT. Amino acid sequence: CASSRSGTGLNTEAFF.

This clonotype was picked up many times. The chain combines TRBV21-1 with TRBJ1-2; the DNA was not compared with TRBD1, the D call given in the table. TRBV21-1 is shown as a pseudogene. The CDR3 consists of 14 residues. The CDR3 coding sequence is TGTGCCAGCAGCAGAGTACCAGGGAAAAGTGGCTACACCTTC. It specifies CASSRVPGKSGYTF.

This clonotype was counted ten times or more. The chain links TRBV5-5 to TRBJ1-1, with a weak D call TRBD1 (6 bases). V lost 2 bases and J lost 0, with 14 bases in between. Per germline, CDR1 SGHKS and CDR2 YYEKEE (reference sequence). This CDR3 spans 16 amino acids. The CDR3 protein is CASSLGGANMNTEAFF. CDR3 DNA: TGTGCCAGCAGCTTAGGGGGTGCCAACATGAACACTGAAGCTTTCTTT.

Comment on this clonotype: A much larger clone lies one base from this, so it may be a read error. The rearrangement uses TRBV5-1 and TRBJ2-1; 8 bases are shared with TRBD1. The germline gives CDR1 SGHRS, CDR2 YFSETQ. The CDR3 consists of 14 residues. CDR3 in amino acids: CTSRPGTGYNEQFF. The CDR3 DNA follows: TGCACCAGCAGGCCCGGGACAGGATACAATGAGCAGTTCTTC.

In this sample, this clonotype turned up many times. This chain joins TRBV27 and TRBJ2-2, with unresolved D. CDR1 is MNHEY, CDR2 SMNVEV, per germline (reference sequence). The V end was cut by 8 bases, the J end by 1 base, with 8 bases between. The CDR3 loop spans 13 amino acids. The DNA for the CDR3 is TGTGCCAGCCGACGAGGGAACACCGGGGAGCTGTTTTTT. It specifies CASRRGNTGELFF.

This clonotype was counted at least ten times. Here the CDR3 reads CASRKQGEHTEAFF. The CDR3, as DNA: TGTGCCAGCAGAAAACAGGGGGAACACACTGAAGCTTTCTTT. The chain carries TRBV2 and TRBJ1-1; TRBD1 matches at 8 bases. The ends lost 6 bases at V and 3 bases at J; junction bases unmatched: 6. Germline loops: CDR1 SNHLY, CDR2 FYNNEI. The CDR3 has 14 residues.

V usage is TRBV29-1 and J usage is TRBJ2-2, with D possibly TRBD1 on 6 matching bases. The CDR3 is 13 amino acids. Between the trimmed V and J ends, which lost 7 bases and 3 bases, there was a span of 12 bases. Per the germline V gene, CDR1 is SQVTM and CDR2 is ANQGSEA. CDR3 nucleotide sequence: TGCAGCGCCGCCAGGGGCTACACCGGGGAGCTGTTTTTT. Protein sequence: CSAARGYTGELFF.

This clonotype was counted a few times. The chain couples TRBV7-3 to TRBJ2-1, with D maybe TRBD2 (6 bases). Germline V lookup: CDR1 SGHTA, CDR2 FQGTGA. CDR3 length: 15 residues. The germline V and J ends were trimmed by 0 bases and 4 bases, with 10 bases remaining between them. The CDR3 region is CASSLTAGGYNEQFF. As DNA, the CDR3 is TGTGCCAGCAGCTTAACCGCCGGGGGATACAATGAGCAGTTCTTC.

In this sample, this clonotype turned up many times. The CDR3 region is CASSPPGQSFNYGYTF. The CDR3 bases are TGTGCCAGCAGTCCCCCGGGACAGTCTTTTAACTATGGCTACACCTTC. This rearrangement joins TRBV6-6 to TRBJ1-2; 7 bases are a match to TRBD1. The CDR3 sequence is 16 residues long. V lost 5 bases and J lost 1; bases outside the gene matches: 10. The V gene's germline CDR1 is MNHNY and CDR2 SVGAGI (reference sequence).

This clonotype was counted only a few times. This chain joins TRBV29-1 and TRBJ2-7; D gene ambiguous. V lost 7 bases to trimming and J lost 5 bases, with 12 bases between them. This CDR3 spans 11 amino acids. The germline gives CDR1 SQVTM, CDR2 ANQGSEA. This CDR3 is CSAISIHEQYF. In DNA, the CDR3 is TGCAGCGCAATCTCGATCCACGAGCAGTACTTC.

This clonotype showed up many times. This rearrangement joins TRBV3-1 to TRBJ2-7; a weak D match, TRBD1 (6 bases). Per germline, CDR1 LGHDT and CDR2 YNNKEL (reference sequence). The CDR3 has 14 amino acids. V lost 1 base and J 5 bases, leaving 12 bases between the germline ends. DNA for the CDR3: TGTGCCAGCAGCCAAGTTCACAGGGTCCACGAGCAGTACTTC. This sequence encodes CASSQVHRVHEQYF.

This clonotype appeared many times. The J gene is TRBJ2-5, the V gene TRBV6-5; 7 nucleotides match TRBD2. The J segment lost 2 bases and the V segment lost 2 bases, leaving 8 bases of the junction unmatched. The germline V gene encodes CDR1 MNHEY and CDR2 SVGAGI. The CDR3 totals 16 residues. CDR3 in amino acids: CASSYSAGETQETQYF. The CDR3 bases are TGTGCCAGCAGTTACAGCGCGGGGGAAACTCAAGAGACCCAGTACTTC.

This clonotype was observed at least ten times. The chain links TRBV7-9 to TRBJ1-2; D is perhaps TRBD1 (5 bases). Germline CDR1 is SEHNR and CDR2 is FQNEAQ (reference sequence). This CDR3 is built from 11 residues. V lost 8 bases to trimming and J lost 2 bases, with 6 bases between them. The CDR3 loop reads CASQGNYGYTF. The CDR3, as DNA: TGTGCCAGCCAGGGAAACTATGGCTACACCTTC.

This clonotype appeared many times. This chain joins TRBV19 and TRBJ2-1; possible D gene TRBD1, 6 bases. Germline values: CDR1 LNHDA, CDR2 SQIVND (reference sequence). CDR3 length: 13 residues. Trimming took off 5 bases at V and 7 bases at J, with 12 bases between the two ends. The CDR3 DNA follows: TGTGCCAGTAGTGCAACGACAGGTAATGAGCAGTTCTTC. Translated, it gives CASSATTGNEQFF. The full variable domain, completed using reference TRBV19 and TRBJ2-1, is DGGITQSPKYLFRKEGQNVTLSCEQNLNHDAMYWYRQDPGQGLRLIYYSQIVNDFQKGDIAEGYSVSREKKESFPLTVTSAQKNPTAFYLCASSATTGNEQFFGPGTRLTVL.

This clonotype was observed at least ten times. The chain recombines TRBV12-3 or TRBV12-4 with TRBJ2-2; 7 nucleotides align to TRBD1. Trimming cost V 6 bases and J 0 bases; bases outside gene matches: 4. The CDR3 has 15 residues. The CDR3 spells CASSPDRANTGELFF. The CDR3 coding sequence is TGTGCCAGCAGCCCAGACAGGGCGAACACCGGGGAGCTGTTTTTT.

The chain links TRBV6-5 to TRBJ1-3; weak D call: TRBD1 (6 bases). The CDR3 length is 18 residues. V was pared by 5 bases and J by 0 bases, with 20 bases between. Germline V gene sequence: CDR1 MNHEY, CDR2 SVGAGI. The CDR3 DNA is TGTGCCAGCAGTCAACCTCCCGCCGGACAGTCCTCTGGAAACACCATATATTTT. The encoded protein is CASSQPPAGQSSGNTIYF.

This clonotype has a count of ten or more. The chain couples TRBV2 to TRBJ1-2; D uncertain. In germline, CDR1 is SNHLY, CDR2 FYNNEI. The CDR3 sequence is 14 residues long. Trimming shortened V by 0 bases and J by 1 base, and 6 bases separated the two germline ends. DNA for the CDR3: TGTGCCAGCAGTGAAGCAGGTCTTAACTATGGCTACACCTTC. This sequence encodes CASSEAGLNYGYTF.

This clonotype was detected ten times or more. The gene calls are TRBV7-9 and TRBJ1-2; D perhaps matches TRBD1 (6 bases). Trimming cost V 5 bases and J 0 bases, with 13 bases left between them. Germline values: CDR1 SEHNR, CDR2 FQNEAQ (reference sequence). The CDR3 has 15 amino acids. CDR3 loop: CASSPPNRANYGYTF. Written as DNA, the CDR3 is TGTGCCAGCAGCCCCCCAAACAGGGCTAACTATGGCTACACCTTC.

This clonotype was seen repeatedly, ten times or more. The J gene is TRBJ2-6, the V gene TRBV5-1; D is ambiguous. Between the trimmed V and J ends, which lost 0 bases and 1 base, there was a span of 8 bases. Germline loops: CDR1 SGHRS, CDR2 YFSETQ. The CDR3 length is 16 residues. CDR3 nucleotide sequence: TGCGCCAGCAGCTTGGCTGTAGTGTCTGGGGCCAACGTCCTGACTTTC. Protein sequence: CASSLAVVSGANVLTF.

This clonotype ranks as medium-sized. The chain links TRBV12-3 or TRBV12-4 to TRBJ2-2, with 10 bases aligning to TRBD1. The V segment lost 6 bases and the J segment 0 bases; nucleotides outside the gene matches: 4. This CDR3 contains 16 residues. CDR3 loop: CASRDRGPSNTGELFF. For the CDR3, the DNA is TGTGCCAGCAGAGACAGGGGGCCATCGAACACCGGGGAGCTGTTTTTT.

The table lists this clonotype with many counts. The CDR3 DNA sequence: TGTGCCAGCACAAGAGGGACAGGTACTGAAGCTTTCTTT. Its translation: CASTRGTGTEAFF. The V call is TRBV11-2, the J call TRBJ1-1, with 8 bases that match TRBD1. CDR1 is SGHAT and CDR2 is FQNNGV in the germline V gene. The CDR3 has 13 amino acids. With 7 bases clipped from V and 5 bases from J, the junction kept 6 bases outside the gene matches.

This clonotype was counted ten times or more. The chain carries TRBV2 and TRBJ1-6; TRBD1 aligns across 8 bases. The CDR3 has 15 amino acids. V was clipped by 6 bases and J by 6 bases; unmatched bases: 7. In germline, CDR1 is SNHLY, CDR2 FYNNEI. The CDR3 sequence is CASSSGQGGNSPLHF. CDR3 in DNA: TGTGCCAGCAGCTCAGGACAGGGAGGTAATTCACCCCTCCACTTT.

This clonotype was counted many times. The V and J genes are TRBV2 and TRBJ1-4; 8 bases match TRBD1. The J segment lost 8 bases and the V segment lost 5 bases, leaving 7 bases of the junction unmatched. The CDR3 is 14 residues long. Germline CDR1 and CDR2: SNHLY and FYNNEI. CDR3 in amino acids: CASSQTRDREKLFF. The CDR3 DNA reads TGTGCCAGCAGTCAAACCCGGGACAGGGAAAAACTGTTTTTT.

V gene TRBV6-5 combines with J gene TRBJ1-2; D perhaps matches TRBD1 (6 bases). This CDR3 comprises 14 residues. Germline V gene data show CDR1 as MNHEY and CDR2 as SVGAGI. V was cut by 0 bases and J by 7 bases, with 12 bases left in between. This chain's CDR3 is CASSYSGQTTGYTF. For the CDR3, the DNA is TGTGCCAGCAGTTACTCAGGACAGACGACTGGCTACACCTTC.